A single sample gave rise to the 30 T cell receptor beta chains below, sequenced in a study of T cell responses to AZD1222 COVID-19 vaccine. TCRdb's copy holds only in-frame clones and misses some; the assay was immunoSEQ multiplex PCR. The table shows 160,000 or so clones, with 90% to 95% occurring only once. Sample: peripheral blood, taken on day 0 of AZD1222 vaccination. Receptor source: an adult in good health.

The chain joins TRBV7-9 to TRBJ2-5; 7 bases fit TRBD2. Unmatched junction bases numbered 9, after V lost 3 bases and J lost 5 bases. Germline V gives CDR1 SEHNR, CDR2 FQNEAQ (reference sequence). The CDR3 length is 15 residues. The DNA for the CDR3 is TGTGCCAGCAGCTTTCTCGCGGGAGTGGGGGAGACCCAGTACTTC. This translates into CASSFLAGVGETQYF.

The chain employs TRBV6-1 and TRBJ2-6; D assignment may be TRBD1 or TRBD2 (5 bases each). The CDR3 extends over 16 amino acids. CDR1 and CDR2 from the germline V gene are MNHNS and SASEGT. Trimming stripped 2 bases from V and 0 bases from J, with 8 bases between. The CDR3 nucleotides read TGTGCCAGCAGTGAATTGAGGGGCTCTGGGGCCAACGTCCTGACTTTC. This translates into CASSELRGSGANVLTF.

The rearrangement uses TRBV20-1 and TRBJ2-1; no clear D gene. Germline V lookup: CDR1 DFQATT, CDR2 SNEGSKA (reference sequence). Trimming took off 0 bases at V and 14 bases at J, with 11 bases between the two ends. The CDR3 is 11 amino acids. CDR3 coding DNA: TGCAGTGCTAGAGATATAGGCCTGGAGTTCTTC. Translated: CSARDIGLEFF.

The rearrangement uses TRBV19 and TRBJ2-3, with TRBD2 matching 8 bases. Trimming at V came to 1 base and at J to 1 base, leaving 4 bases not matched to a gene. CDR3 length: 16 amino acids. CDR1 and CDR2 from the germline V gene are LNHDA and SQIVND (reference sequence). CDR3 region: CASSIVGSGGTDTQYF. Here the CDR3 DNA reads TGTGCCAGTAGTATAGTGGGTAGCGGGGGCACAGATACGCAGTATTTT.

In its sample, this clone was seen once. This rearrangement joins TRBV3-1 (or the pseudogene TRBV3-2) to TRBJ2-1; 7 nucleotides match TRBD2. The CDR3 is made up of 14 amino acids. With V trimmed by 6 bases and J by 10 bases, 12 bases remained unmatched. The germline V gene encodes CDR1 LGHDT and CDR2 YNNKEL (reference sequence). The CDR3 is CASRSGLVPGEQFF. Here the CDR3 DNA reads TGTGCCAGCAGATCCGGACTAGTCCCGGGAGAGCAGTTCTTC.

Written as DNA, the CDR3 is TGTGCCAGCAGCAAGGGACTAGCGGGGCCGAACACCGGGGAGCTGTTTTTT. Its protein is CASSKGLAGPNTGELFF. The chain uses TRBV21-1 and TRBJ2-2; the DNA was not compared with TRBD2, the D call given in the table. TRBV21-1 is a recognized pseudogene. The CDR3 covers 17 residues.

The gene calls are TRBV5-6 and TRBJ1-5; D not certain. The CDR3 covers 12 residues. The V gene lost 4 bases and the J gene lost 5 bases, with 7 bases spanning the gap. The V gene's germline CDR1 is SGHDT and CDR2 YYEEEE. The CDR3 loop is CASSVLDQPQHF. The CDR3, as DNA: TGTGCCAGCAGCGTACTGGATCAGCCCCAGCATTTT.

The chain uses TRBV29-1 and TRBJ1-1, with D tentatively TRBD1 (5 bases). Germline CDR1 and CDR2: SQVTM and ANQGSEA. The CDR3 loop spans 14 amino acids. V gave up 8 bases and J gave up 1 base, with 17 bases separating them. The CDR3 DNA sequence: TGCAGCTCGACTTGGGGGGTTCAGAACACTGAAGCTTTCTTT. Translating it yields CSSTWGVQNTEAFF.

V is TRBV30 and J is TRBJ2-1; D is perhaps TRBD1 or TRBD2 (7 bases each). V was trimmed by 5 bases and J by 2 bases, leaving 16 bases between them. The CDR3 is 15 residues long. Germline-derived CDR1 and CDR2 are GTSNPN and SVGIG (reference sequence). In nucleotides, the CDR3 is TGTGCCTGGCAGGGAGGGACAGCAACCTACAATGAGCAGTTCTTC. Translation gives CAWQGGTATYNEQFF.

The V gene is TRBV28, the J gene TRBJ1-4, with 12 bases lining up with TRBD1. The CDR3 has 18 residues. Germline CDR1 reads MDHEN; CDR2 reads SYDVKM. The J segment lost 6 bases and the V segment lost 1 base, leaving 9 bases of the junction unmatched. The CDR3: CASSLLRDRGLGHEKLFF. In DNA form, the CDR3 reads TGTGCCAGCAGTTTATTACGGGACAGGGGGCTAGGTCATGAAAAACTGTTTTTT.

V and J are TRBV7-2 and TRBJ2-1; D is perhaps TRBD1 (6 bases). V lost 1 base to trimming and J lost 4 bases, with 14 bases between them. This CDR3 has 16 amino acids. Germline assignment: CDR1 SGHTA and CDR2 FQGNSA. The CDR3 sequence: CASSLEFSRGYNEQFF. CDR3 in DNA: TGTGCCAGCAGCTTAGAGTTTAGCAGGGGATACAATGAGCAGTTCTTC. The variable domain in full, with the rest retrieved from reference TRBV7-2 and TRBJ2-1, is GAGVSQSPSNKVTEKGKDVELRCDPISGHTALYWYRQSLGQGLEFLIYFQGNSAPDKSGLPSDRFSAERTGGSVSTLTIQRTQQEDSAVYLCASSLEFSRGYNEQFFGPGTRLTVL.

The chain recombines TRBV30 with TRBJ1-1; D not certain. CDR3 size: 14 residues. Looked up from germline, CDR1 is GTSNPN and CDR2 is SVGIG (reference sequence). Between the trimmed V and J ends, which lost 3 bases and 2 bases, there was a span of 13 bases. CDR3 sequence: CAWRRGRRNTEAFF. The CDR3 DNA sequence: TGTGCCTGGAGAAGAGGGCGGAGAAACACTGAAGCTTTCTTT. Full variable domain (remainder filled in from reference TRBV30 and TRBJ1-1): SQTIHQWPATLVQPVGSPLSLECTVEGTSNPNLYWYRQAAGRGLQLLFYSVGIGQISSEVPQNLSASRPQDRQFILSSKKLLLSDSGFYLCAWRRGRRNTEAFFGQGTRLTVV.

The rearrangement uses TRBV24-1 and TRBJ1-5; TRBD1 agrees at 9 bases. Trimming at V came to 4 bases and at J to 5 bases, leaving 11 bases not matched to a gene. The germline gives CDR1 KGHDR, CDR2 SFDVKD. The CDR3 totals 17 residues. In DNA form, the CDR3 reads TGTGCCACCAGTGACTCGCAAATGGGGACAGGGTATCAGCCCCAGCATTTT. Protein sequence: CATSDSQMGTGYQPQHF.

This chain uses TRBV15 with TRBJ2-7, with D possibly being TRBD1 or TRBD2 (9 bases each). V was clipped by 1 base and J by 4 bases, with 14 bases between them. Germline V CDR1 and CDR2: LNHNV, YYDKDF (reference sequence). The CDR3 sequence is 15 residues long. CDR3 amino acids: CATSRASGTGYEQYF. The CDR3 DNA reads TGTGCCACCAGCAGAGCTAGCGGGACAGGGTACGAGCAGTACTTC.

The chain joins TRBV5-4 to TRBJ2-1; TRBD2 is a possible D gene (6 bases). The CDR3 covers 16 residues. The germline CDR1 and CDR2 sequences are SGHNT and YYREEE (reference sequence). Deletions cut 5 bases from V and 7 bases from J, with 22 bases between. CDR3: CASRAGTPGPGNEQFF. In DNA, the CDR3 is TGTGCCAGCAGGGCCGGGACTCCGGGTCCGGGGAATGAGCAGTTCTTC.

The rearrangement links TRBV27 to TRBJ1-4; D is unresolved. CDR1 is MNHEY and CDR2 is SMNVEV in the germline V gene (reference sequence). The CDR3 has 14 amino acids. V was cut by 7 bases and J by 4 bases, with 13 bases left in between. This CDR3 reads CASKNRAVNEKLFF. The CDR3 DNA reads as TGTGCCAGCAAAAACCGGGCGGTTAATGAAAAACTGTTTTTT.

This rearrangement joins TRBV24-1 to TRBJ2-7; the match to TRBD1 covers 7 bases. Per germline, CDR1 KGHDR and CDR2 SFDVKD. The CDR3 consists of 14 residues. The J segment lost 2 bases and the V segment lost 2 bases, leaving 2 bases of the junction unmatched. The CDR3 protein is CATSDWDSPYEQYF. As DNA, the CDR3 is TGTGCCACCAGTGATTGGGACAGCCCCTACGAGCAGTACTTC.

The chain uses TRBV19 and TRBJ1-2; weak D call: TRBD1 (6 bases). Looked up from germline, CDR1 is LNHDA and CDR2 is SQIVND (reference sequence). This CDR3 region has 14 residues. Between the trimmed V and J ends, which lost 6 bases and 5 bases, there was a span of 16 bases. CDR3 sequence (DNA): TGTGCCAGTAGCGGGGGCATAGGAGCTTATGGCTACACCTTC. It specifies CASSGGIGAYGYTF.

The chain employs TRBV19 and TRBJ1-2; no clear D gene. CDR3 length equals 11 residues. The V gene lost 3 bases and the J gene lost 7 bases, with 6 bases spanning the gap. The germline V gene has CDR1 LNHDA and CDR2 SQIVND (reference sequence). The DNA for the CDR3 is TGTGCCAGTAGTATGGGGAGTGGCTACACCTTC. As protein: CASSMGSGYTF.

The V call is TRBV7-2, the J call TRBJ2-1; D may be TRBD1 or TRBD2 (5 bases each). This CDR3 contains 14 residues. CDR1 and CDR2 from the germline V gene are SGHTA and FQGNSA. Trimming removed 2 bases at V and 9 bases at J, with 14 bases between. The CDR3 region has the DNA TGTGCCAGCAGCTTAAGGGACCTCCTCCCTGAGCAGTTCTTC. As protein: CASSLRDLLPEQFF.

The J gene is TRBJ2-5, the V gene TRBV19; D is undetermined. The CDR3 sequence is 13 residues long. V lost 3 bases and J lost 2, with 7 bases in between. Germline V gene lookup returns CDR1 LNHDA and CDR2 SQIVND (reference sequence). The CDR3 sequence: CASSIRNQETQYF. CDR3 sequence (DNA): TGTGCCAGTAGTATCCGGAATCAAGAGACCCAGTACTTC.

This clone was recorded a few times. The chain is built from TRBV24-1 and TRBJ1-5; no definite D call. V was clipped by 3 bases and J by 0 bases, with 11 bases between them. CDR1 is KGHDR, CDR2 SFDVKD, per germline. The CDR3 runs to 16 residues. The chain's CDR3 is CATSDPRADSNQPQHF. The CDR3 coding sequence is TGTGCCACCAGTGATCCCCGGGCGGATAGCAATCAGCCCCAGCATTTT.

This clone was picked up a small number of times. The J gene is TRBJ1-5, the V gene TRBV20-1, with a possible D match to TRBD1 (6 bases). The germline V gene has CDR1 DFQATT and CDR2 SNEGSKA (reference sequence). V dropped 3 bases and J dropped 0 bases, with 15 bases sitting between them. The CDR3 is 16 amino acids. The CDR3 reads CSASGRQDYSNQPQHF. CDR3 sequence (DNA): TGCAGTGCTAGTGGCCGACAGGATTATAGCAATCAGCCCCAGCATTTT.

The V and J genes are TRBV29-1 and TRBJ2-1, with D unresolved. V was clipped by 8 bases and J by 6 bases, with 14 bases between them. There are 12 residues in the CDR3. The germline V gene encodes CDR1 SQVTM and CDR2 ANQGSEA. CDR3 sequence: CSMWTFPNEQFF. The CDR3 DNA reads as TGCAGCATGTGGACGTTCCCCAATGAGCAGTTCTTC.

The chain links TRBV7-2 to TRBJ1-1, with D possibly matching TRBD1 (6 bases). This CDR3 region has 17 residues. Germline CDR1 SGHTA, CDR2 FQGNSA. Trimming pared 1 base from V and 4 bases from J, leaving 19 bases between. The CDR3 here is CASSLENTGRRGTEAFF. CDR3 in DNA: TGTGCCAGCAGCTTAGAGAACACAGGGAGAAGGGGCACTGAAGCTTTCTTT.

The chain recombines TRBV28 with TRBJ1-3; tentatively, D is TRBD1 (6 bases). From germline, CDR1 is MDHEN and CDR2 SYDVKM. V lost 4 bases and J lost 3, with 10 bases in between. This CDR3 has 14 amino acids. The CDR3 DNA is TGTGCCAGCAGTTCCTCGGACAGTGGAAACACCATATATTTT. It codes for CASSSSDSGNTIYF.

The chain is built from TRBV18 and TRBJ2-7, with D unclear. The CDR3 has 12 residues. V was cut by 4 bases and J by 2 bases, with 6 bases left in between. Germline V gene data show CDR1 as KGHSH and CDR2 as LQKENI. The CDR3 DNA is TGTGCCAGCTCACATGAACCCTACGAGCAGTACTTC. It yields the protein CASSHEPYEQYF.

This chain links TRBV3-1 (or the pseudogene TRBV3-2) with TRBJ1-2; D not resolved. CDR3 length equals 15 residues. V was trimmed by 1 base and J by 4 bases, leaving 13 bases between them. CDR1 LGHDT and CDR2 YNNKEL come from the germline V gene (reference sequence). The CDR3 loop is CASSQGSGASYGYTF. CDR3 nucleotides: TGTGCCAGCAGCCAAGGATCTGGAGCGAGCTATGGCTACACCTTC.

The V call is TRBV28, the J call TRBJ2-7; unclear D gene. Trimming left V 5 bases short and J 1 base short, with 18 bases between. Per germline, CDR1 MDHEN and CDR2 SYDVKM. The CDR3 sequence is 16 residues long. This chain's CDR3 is CASSPPFSGLSYEQYF. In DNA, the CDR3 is TGTGCCAGCAGTCCACCCTTCTCGGGTCTGTCCTACGAGCAGTACTTC.

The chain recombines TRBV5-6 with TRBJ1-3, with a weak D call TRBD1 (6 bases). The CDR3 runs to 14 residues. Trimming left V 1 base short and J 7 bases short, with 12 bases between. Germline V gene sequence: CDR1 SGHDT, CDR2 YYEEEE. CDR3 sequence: CASSLIGQINTIYF. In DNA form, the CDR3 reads TGTGCCAGCAGCTTGATCGGACAGATTAACACCATATATTTT.